This T cell receptor (beta chain) was documented in a study of post-analysis software for immune sequencing data. Findings and limits, study-wide: Co-batched samples clustered tightly together by F measure. Multiple sclerosis patients showed significantly lower normalized Chao1 diversity than controls did. Roughly 5 TRBV segments, TRBV5-6, TRBV5-1 and TRBV20-1 among them, were found more frequent in patients than controls.

Unique-molecular-identifier-tagged TCR beta cDNA libraries were used. TCRdb analysed the PCR reads with MiXCR anew, one entry per CDR3 protein. Of approximately 360,000 distinct CDR3 sequences listed, approximately 33% are singletons. The CDR3 has 19 residues. The V and J ends lost 5 bases and 4 bases, in that order; junction bases with no gene match: 12. This clonotype was detected a few times. Its antigen remains unidentified. The V gene is TRBV12-3 or TRBV12-4, the J gene TRBJ2-1; 15 nucleotides align to TRBD2. Sequencing used blood. The receptor was derived from a girl aged 10 to 17 with multiple sclerosis. The CDR3 sequence: CASSLNRGTSGGSYNEQFF. The CDR3, as DNA: TGTGCCAGCAGTCTCAACCGTGGGACTAGCGGGGGGAGTTACAATGAGCAGTTCTTC.